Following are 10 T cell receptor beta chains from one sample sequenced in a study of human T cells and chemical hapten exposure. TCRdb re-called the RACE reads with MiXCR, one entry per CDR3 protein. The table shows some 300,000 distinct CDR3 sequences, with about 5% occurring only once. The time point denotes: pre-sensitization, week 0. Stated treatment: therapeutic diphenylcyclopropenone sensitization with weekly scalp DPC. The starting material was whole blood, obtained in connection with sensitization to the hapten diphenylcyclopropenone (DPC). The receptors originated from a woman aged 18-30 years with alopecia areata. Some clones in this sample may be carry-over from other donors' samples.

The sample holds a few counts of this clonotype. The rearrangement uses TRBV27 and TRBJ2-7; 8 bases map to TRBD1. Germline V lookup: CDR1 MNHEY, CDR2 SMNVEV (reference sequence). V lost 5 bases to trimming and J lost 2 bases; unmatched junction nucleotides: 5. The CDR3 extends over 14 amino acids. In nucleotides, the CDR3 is TGTGCCAGCAGTGCCAGGGGGCCACCCTACGAGCAGTACTTC. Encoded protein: CASSARGPPYEQYF.

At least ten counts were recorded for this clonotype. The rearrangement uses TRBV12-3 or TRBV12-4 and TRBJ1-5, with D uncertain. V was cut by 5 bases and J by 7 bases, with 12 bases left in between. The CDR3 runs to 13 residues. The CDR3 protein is CASSLEYGQPQHF. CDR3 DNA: TGTGCCAGCAGTCTTGAGTATGGACAGCCCCAGCATTTT.

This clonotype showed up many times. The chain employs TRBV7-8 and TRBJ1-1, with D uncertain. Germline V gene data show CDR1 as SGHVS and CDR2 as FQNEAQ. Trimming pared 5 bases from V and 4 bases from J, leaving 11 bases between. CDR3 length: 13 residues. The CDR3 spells CASSIMGITEAFF. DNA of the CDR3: TGTGCCAGCAGCATCATGGGGATCACTGAAGCTTTCTTT.

The CDR3 loop reads CASSTIQRAEANYGYTF. CDR3 coding DNA: TGTGCCAGCAGCACGATCCAGCGGGCAGAGGCTAACTATGGCTACACCTTC. The chain has TRBV5-4 and TRBJ1-2, with D unclear. The V gene's germline CDR1 is SGHNT and CDR2 YYREEE (reference sequence). Trimming stripped 4 bases from V and 0 bases from J, with 19 bases between. The CDR3 contains 17 residues.

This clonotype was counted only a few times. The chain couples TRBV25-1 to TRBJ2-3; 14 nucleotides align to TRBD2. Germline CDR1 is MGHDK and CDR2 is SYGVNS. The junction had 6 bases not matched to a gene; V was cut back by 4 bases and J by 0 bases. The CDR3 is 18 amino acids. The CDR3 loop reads CASSAPGLAGASTDTQYF. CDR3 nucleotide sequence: TGTGCCAGCAGTGCGCCGGGACTAGCGGGGGCTAGCACAGATACGCAGTATTTT.

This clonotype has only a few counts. The CDR3: CASSHDRDTEAFF. The CDR3 DNA follows: TGTGCCAGCAGTCACGACAGGGACACTGAAGCTTTCTTT. This chain links TRBV12-3 or TRBV12-4 with TRBJ1-1; 7 positions agree with TRBD1. After removal of 5 bases from V and 3 bases from J, the junction contained 3 bases not matched to a gene. The CDR3 is 13 residues long.

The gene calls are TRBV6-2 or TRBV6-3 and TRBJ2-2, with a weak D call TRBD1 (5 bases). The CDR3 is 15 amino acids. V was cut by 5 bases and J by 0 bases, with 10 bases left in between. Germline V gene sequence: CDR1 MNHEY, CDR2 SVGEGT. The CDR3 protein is CASSRTTANTGELFF. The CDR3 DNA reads TGTGCCAGCAGTCGGACAACCGCGAACACCGGGGAGCTGTTTTTT.

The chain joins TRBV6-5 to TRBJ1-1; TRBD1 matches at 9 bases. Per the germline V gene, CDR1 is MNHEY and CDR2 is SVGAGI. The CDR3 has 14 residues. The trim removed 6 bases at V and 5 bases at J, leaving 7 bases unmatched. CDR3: CASRPGQGWTEAFF. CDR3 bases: TGTGCCAGCAGACCTGGACAGGGGTGGACTGAAGCTTTCTTT.

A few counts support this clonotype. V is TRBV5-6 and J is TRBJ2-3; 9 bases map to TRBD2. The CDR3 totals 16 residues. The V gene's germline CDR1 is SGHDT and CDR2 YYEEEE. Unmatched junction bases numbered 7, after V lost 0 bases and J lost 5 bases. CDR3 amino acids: CASSLAGLAGVDTQYF. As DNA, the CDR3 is TGTGCCAGCAGCTTGGCCGGTTTAGCGGGGGTAGATACGCAGTATTTT.

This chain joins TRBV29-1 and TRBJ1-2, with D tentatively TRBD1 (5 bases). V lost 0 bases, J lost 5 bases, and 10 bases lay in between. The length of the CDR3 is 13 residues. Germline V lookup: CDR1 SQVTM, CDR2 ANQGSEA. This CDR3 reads CSVEEGGIYGYTF. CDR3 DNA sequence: TGCAGCGTTGAAGAGGGGGGTATATATGGCTACACCTTC. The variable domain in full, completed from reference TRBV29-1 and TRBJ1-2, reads SAVISQKPSRDICQRGTSLTIQCQVDSQVTMMFWYRQQPGQSLTLIATANQGSEATYESGFVIDKFPISRPNLTFSTLTVSNMSPEDSSIYLCSVEEGGIYGYTFGSGTRLTVV.